This note documents a single T cell receptor beta chain sequence. What it binds is not known. The authors prepared UMI-labeled TRB cDNA libraries by 5' RACE. No DNA is given; TCRdb re-called the 5' RACE reads and lists each CDR3 protein once. This listing includes 100,000 to 150,000 distinct CDR3 sequences. The record originates from a study of CXCR3-negative and CXCR3-positive naive CD8 T cells. Sorting was done in triplicate for each CD8+ T cell subset (around 300,000 cells each). CD45RO-CCR7+CD27+CD95- expression identified naive CD8+ T cells. The CDR3 loop spans 14 amino acids. Germline V gene sequence: CDR1 LNHDA, CDR2 SQIVND (reference sequence). General observations from the study: Naive CXCR3-negative and CXCR3-positive cells had similar TRBV-TRBJ usage; memory differed. In cryopreserved cells, CXCR3 expression partially decreased, and fresh PBMCs were used in most assays.

Input material: naive CXCR3- CD8+ T cells from blood. Sample subset: CD45RO-CCR7+CD27+CD95- naive CD8+ T cells lacking CXCR3 (TNR3-). This chain joins TRBV19 and TRBJ1-1; TCRdb lists TRBD1, though no DNA is available to test this call. The TCR sequence derives from a human donor in good health. Some clones in this sample may be carry-over from other donors' samples. The CDR3 sequence: CASSMPGAGTEAFF.